Listed below are T cell receptor beta chains from one sample, sequenced in a study of regulatory T cells in long-lasting Graves disease. Each CDR3 protein is one row after TCRdb ran MiXCR on the multiplex PCR reads. This repertoire shows 240,000 or so distinct CDR3 sequences, 20% to 25% found once; its top ten account for about 15%. Source: peripheral blood mononuclear cells (PBMCs), taken at new diagnosis, from a patient treated with antithyroid drugs. Receptors originate from a female donor with Graves disease. The conserved cysteine and the conserved F or W are not part of the CDR3 here. A D gene is named only where the DNA matches it firmly.

TRBD2,TRBV3-1,TRBJ2-7,ASSHSGTRGYEQY
.,TRBV6-2/TRBV6-3,TRBJ2-7,ASSYPRTYEQY
.,TRBV10-3,TRBJ1-3,AISVGSGNTIY
TRBD1,TRBV2,TRBJ2-3,ASSGGGQGFADTQY
.,TRBV7-8,TRBJ2-7,ASSLVQRARVESGEQY
.,TRBV18,TRBJ2-1,ASSSTGPSVEQF
TRBD1,TRBV10-2,TRBJ1-1,ASSGQGARTEAF
TRBD2,TRBV24-1,TRBJ2-1,ATSDTGTSDEQF
TRBD1,TRBV7-9,TRBJ2-1,ASSFRDRDNEQF
.,TRBV5-4,TRBJ2-7,ASSAASRSSYEQY
.,TRBV10-1,TRBJ2-2,ASSDRGAVGELF
.,TRBV29-1,TRBJ2-7,SVGPRRTYEQY
.,TRBV7-2,TRBJ2-1,ASSFFGGRVDNEQF
.,TRBV2,TRBJ2-1,ASSQAGKGNEQF
TRBD1,TRBV28,TRBJ2-7,ASSIPGQGSIEQY
.,TRBV3-1,TRBJ2-7,ASSRSSESSYEQY
.,TRBV11-2,TRBJ2-7,ASSFGDYYEQY
TRBD1,TRBV19,TRBJ1-2,ASSIGTGSSPYGYT
TRBD2,TRBV7-2,.,ASSLVGGAEETQY
.,TRBV12-3/TRBV12-4,TRBJ2-2,AGRGGNTGELF
TRBD1,TRBV12-3/TRBV12-4,TRBJ1-6,ASRWTGANSPLH
TRBD2,TRBV20-1,TRBJ2-7,SARREGSEQY
.,TRBV7-2,TRBJ1-6,ASSPREGSTPLH
.,TRBV5-5,TRBJ2-1,ASSFGGGTINNEQF
TRBD1,TRBV10-1,TRBJ2-1,ASSGKTPHRGLYNEQF
.,TRBV7-9,TRBJ2-3,ASSLKVTDTQY
TRBD2,TRBV5-4,TRBJ2-1,ASSLVSGADNEQF
.,TRBV10-3,TRBJ2-2,AISEQSWGANTGELF
.,TRBV12-3/TRBV12-4,TRBJ1-4,ASSLLEFATNEKLF
.,TRBV5-6,.,ASSSEERVSQEQF
.,TRBV6-9,TRBJ1-5,ASSSGISNQPQH
.,TRBV4-3,TRBJ1-6,ASRQALSSYNSPLH
.,TRBV6-5,TRBJ2-5,ASSYSQGRETQY